This T cell receptor beta chain emerged from a study of cytomegalovirus exposure and HLA in healthy donors. This CDR3 is built from 15 residues. Germline assignment: CDR1 LNHNV and CDR2 YYDKDF (reference sequence). Trimming cost V 5 bases and J 7 bases; bases outside gene matches: 7. PCR amplification relied on 60 Vbeta primers (plus 13 Jbeta primers). Data came from immunoSEQ multiplex PCR; TCRdb stores just in-frame clones and leaves some out. The repertoire holds around 190,000 clones, with around 87% as singletons. The sample was PBMCs. This receptor was taken from a woman in her late teens or twenties in good health and CMV-seronegative. This chain connects TRBV15 to TRBJ1-4; TRBD1 agrees at 10 bases. This CDR3 is CATSARDRGFEKLFF. For the CDR3, the DNA is TGTGCCACCAGCGCCCGGGACAGGGGCTTTGAAAAACTGTTTTTT.